This T cell receptor (beta chain) was captured in a study of T cells in Graves' hyperthyroidism and ophthalmopathy. Study outcomes and limitations: Blood also contained most expanded thyroid clonotypes above 0.001.

A word on this clonotype: Its antigen is still unknown.

Amplification targeted TCR beta CDR3 regions from RNA transcripts. Researchers ran a first-round RT-PCR on the TCR CDR3 using the HTBI primer set. TCRdb used MiXCR to reprocess the multiplex PCR reads, holding one entry per CDR3 protein. The profile shows approximately 640,000 distinct CDR3 sequences, 15% to 20% of them singletons. This CDR3 has 12 amino acids. The V gene's germline CDR1 is LNHDA and CDR2 SQIVND (reference sequence). V dropped 5 bases and J dropped 7 bases, with 9 bases sitting between them. This chain uses TRBV19 with TRBJ1-5; no clear D gene. Sequencing was done on a sample of blood. This sequence was found in a woman aged 30 to 39 with Graves' hyperthyroidism. DNA of the CDR3: TGTGCCAGTAGTCCCGAATGGCAGCCCCAGCATTTT. Translating it yields CASSPEWQPQHF.